The clone carrying this T cell receptor beta chain showed up just a few times. What it recognizes is unknown. Unique-molecular-identifier-tagged TCR beta cDNA libraries were used. T cells numbering about 0.9 to 11 million gave rise to 400,000 to 550,000 cDNA molecules. TCRdb re-analysed the PCR reads in MiXCR, keeping a single row per CDR3 protein. The sample contains hundreds of thousands of distinct CDR3 sequences, 25% to 30% of which appear only once. The source of the sample is a study of post-analysis software for immune sequencing data. The overall study: Clinical courses comprised relapsing-remitting, secondary progressive and progressive-relapsing multiple sclerosis.

General observations from the study: In patients, five or six TRBV segments were more frequent than in controls, with TRBV5-6, TRBV5-1 and TRBV20-1 among them. Analysis by F measure revealed that same-batch samples clustered strongly together. Versus controls, multiple sclerosis patients showed significantly lower diversity (normalized Chao1).

V lost 7 bases and J 5 bases, leaving 18 bases between the germline ends. Germline V gene data show CDR1 as MNHEY and CDR2 as SVGAGI. The CDR3 runs 14 residues. The source of this sequence is a girl aged 10 to 17 with multiple sclerosis. The sequenced sample consisted of blood. J is TRBJ2-7 and V is TRBV6-5, with D possibly matching TRBD2 (7 bases). The CDR3 protein is CASTGVRGADEQYF. For the CDR3, the DNA is TGTGCCAGCACCGGGGTTCGGGGGGCCGACGAGCAGTACTTC.